Below are 19 T cell receptor beta chains sequenced from a single sample in a study of CD8 T cells in ankylosing spondylitis. TCRdb reanalysed the 5' RACE reads using MiXCR and keeps one entry per CDR3 protein. This sample carries some 33,000 distinct CDR3 sequences, more than 13% of them seen once, and the ten largest clones take 30% to 40%. The sample comprised blood. The receptors were gathered from a male donor with ankylosing spondylitis or in good health (not recorded which).

The chain is built from TRBV12-3 or TRBV12-4 and TRBJ1-1, with TRBD1 matching over 8 bases. The V and J ends lost 6 bases and 1 base, in that order; junction bases with no gene match: 7. The CDR3 covers 15 residues. The CDR3 is CASRERQGPNTEAFF. Written as DNA, the CDR3 is TGTGCCAGCAGGGAACGACAGGGGCCGAACACTGAAGCTTTCTTT.

This clonotype has only a few counts. The chain is built from TRBV11-2 and TRBJ1-4; unclear D gene. V lost 4 bases, J lost 8 bases, and 14 bases lay in between. The germline V gene encodes CDR1 SGHAT and CDR2 FQNNGV. This CDR3 has 14 amino acids. CDR3 amino acids: CASSSDKAGEKLFF. The CDR3 bases are TGTGCCAGCAGCTCCGACAAGGCCGGGGAAAAACTGTTTTTT. The full variable domain, completed using reference TRBV11-2 and TRBJ1-4, is EAGVAQSPRYKIIEKRQSVAFWCNPISGHATLYWYQQILGQGPKLLIQFQNNGVVDDSQLPKDRFSAERLKGVDSTLKIQPAKLEDSAVYLCASSSDKAGEKLFFGSGTQLSVL.

The chain links TRBV29-1 to TRBJ1-1; possible D gene TRBD1, 5 bases. CDR1 is SQVTM, CDR2 ANQGSEA, per germline. This CDR3 comprises 11 residues. Trimming took off 4 bases at V and 6 bases at J, with 9 bases between the two ends. This chain's CDR3 is CSVAGIAEAFF. As DNA, the CDR3 is TGCAGCGTTGCAGGGATCGCTGAAGCTTTCTTT.

In this sample, this clonotype turned up a few times. The chain uses TRBV5-1 and TRBJ1-1; 7 nucleotides match TRBD1. The length of the CDR3 is 16 residues. The ends lost 4 bases at V and 2 bases at J; junction bases unmatched: 11. Per germline, CDR1 SGHRS and CDR2 YFSETQ. The CDR3 sequence is CASSVRQGGSNTEAFF. Written as DNA, the CDR3 is TGCGCCAGCAGCGTACGACAGGGAGGCTCTAACACTGAAGCTTTCTTT.

This clonotype was seen more than once but under ten times. The gene calls are TRBV7-9 and TRBJ2-1, with 13 positions matching TRBD2. V was clipped by 3 bases and J by 7 bases; unmatched bases: 3. In germline, CDR1 is SEHNR, CDR2 FQNEAQ (reference sequence). The CDR3 is 15 residues long. CDR3 amino acids: CASSFRTSGRNEQFF. The CDR3 DNA sequence: TGTGCCAGCAGCTTCCGGACTAGCGGGAGAAATGAGCAGTTCTTC.

The chain uses TRBV5-5 and TRBJ2-1, with 11 positions matching TRBD2. CDR1 and CDR2 (germline): SGHKS, YYEKEE (reference sequence). There are 15 residues in the CDR3. Germline trimming cut 0 bases from V and 7 bases from J; bases unmatched to any gene: 3. Here the CDR3 DNA reads TGTGCCAGCAGCTTGGGACTAGCGGGAAGGAATGAGCAGTTCTTC. This sequence encodes CASSLGLAGRNEQFF.

The chain links TRBV7-2 to TRBJ2-7; 8 bases match TRBD1. This CDR3 spans 15 amino acids. Germline trimming cut 4 bases from V and 1 base from J; bases unmatched to any gene: 6. Germline CDR1 SGHTA, CDR2 FQGNSA. The chain's CDR3 is CASSSDRGLSYEQYV. The CDR3, as DNA: TGTGCCAGCAGCTCCGACAGGGGTCTTTCCTACGAGCAGTACGTC.

The chain links TRBV29-1 to TRBJ2-3; D call uncertain. The CDR3 contains 12 residues. Per germline, CDR1 SQVTM and CDR2 ANQGSEA. V lost 4 bases and J lost 0, with 5 bases in between. The CDR3: CSVAESTDTQYF. The CDR3 DNA is TGCAGCGTTGCAGAGAGCACAGATACGCAGTATTTT.

The rearrangement links TRBV24-1 to TRBJ2-2; D is ambiguous. Germline-derived CDR1 and CDR2 are KGHDR and SFDVKD. The CDR3 covers 15 residues. V lost 0 bases, J lost 2 bases, and 6 bases lay in between. The CDR3 sequence is CATSDLQGNTGELFF. In DNA, the CDR3 is TGTGCCACCAGTGATTTGCAAGGAAACACCGGGGAGCTGTTTTTT.

The rearrangement links TRBV3-1 to TRBJ2-2; D remains ambiguous. Germline-derived CDR1 and CDR2 are LGHDT and YNNKEL (reference sequence). Trimming cost V 5 bases and J 2 bases, with 6 bases left between them. CDR3 length: 13 amino acids. The CDR3 region is CASSETNTGELFF. Written as DNA, the CDR3 is TGTGCCAGCAGCGAAACTAACACCGGGGAGCTGTTTTTT.

This clonotype was seen more than once but under ten times. V is TRBV27 and J is TRBJ1-1; TRBD1 is a possible D gene (5 bases). The CDR3 is 14 residues long. Trimming stripped 3 bases from V and 1 base from J, with 9 bases between. Germline CDR1 MNHEY, CDR2 SMNVEV (reference sequence). In DNA form, the CDR3 reads TGTGCCAGCAGTTTCGGGGACTCGAACACTGAAGCTTTCTTT. It translates to CASSFGDSNTEAFF.

The genes are TRBV6-1 and TRBJ1-4; D not certain. In germline, CDR1 is MNHNS, CDR2 SASEGT. Trimming took off 5 bases at V and 7 bases at J, with 17 bases between the two ends. There are 15 residues in the CDR3. As DNA, the CDR3 is TGTGCCAGCAGTCCCCGGGTTGATGGTGGTGAAAAACTGTTTTTT. It encodes CASSPRVDGGEKLFF.

V is TRBV5-1 and J is TRBJ2-2; 8 bases agree with TRBD1. J was trimmed by 5 bases and V by 4 bases; bases with no gene match: 7. CDR1 is SGHRS and CDR2 is YFSETQ in the germline V gene. This CDR3 contains 15 residues. The CDR3 DNA reads as TGCGCCAGCAGCCGAACAGGGGGGAAGACCGGGGAGCTGTTTTTT. Amino acid sequence: CASSRTGGKTGELFF.

The chain uses TRBV24-1 and TRBJ2-1; D is ambiguous. CDR3 size: 12 residues. Germline V CDR1 and CDR2: KGHDR, SFDVKD. Trimming shortened V by 4 bases and J by 7 bases, and 7 bases separated the two germline ends. The CDR3 DNA reads as TGTGCCACCAGTGAGTGGGGAAATGAGCAGTTCTTC. Its translation is CATSEWGNEQFF.

This clonotype has more than one count but fewer than ten. V and J are TRBV10-3 and TRBJ1-1; weak D call: TRBD1 (6 bases). The CDR3 runs 15 residues. V shed 3 bases and J shed 6 bases, with 17 bases lying between them. The germline CDR1 and CDR2 sequences are ENHRY and SYGVKD. The CDR3 nucleotides read TGTGCCATCAGTGATAAGGGGGTAAACGGGGCTGAAGCTTTCTTT. It specifies CAISDKGVNGAEAFF.

The table lists this clonotype with many counts. The chain has TRBV7-2 and TRBJ2-2, with unresolved D. Trimming cost V 1 base and J 7 bases, with 10 bases left between them. Germline V lookup: CDR1 SGHTA, CDR2 FQGNSA. The CDR3 covers 14 residues. The CDR3: CASSLDPGGGELFF. The CDR3 DNA follows: TGTGCCAGCAGCTTAGATCCAGGTGGCGGGGAGCTGTTTTTT.

This clonotype occurred a few times. The chain links TRBV5-1 to TRBJ1-5; 9 bases are shared with TRBD1. Trimming removed 4 bases from V and 5 bases from J; junction bases left unmatched: 7. CDR1 is SGHRS and CDR2 is YFSETQ in the germline V gene. The CDR3 length is 15 residues. The CDR3, as DNA: TGCGCCAGCAGCCCCGGGACAGGGTTCGATCAGCCCCAGCATTTT. As protein: CASSPGTGFDQPQHF. Drawing the rest from reference TRBV5-1 and TRBJ1-5, the complete variable domain is KAGVTQTPRYLIKTRGQQVTLSCSPISGHRSVSWYQQTPGQGLQFLFEYFSETQRNKGNFPGRFSGRQFSNSRSEMNVSTLELGDSALYLCASSPGTGFDQPQHFGDGTRLSIL.

This clonotype was picked up a small number of times. The rearrangement joins TRBV7-9 to TRBJ2-5; D is unclear. Trimming shortened V by 4 bases and J by 0 bases, and 6 bases separated the two germline ends. There are 13 residues in the CDR3. The germline V gene encodes CDR1 SEHNR and CDR2 FQNEAQ (reference sequence). Here the CDR3 reads CASSSQYQETQYF. The CDR3 nucleotides read TGTGCCAGCAGCTCACAGTACCAAGAGACCCAGTACTTC.

This clonotype has ten or more counts. The chain links TRBV7-2 to TRBJ2-2; D gene ambiguous. The CDR3 contains 12 residues. From germline, CDR1 is SGHTA and CDR2 FQGNSA. Trimming took 2 bases from V and 2 from J, leaving 0 bases between them. Written as DNA, the CDR3 is TGTGCCAGCAGCTTAAACACCGGGGAGCTGTTTTTT. It is translated as CASSLNTGELFF.